The TCR beta chain under discussion was sequenced for a study of cytomegalovirus exposure and HLA in healthy donors. Study-wide results and caveats: Among the most significant clusters, several appeared linked to common viral pathogens in a later analysis. A highly shared variant cluster was judged a likely technical artifact.

While unrecorded immune exposures were likely, the donors were nominally healthy when sampled. About this clone itself: Its antigen remains unknown.

Primers for the PCR totalled 60 Vbeta and 13 Jbeta. Repertoires were generated with immunoSEQ multiplex PCR, while TCRdb's copy carries only in-frame clones and drops some. The sample yields about 140,000 clones, approximately 84% seen once. The sequence derives from a woman aged 55-70 years in good health and CMV-seropositive. The sequenced material came from PBMCs.

CDR3 nucleotides: TGCAGCGTTGTGCGGGACGGCTACGAGCAGTACTTC. This encodes CSVVRDGYEQYF. The chain employs TRBV29-1 and TRBJ2-7; D is perhaps TRBD2 (6 bases). The CDR3 has 12 amino acids. V lost 4 bases and J lost 3, with 10 bases in between. The germline V gene has CDR1 SQVTM and CDR2 ANQGSEA.